This T cell receptor beta chain derives from a study of blood T cell repertoires in COVID-19. Germline CDR1 SQVTM, CDR2 ANQGSEA. This CDR3 has 14 residues. Trimming took 3 bases from V and 4 from J, leaving 15 bases between them. The protocol was immunoSEQ multiplex PCR, while the TCRdb copy is restricted to in-frame clones and leaves out a portion. The sample lists 200,000 to 250,000 clones, less than 85% occurring once. Material: peripheral blood. The clonotype comes from a woman in her 70s with active or convalescent COVID-19. The V and J genes are TRBV29-1 and TRBJ1-1; no clear D gene. CDR3 region: CSVDVPGRGTEAFF. As DNA, the CDR3 is TGCAGCGTTGACGTACCCGGTCGGGGCACTGAAGCTTTCTTT.